A selection of T cell receptor beta chains follows, all from one sample in a study of Graves' ophthalmopathy and Graves' hyperthyroidism. One entry per CDR3 protein, called by TCRdb with MiXCR from the multiplex PCR reads. Found here are about 400,000 distinct CDR3 sequences, approximately 20% of them singletons; the top ten hold 1.5% to 2%. Sequencing was performed on peripheral blood. The source of these receptors is a woman in her late teens or twenties with Graves' ophthalmopathy. The CDR3 runs from the conserved cysteine through the conserved F or W. A D gene is named only where the DNA matches it firmly. The size entry is marked missing in some rows and otherwise reads once, few, many or a size class.

V gene: TRBV19; CDR3 length: 18; D gene: TRBD1; clone size: many; J gene: TRBJ1-5; CDR3 protein: CASSAPGQPRGSNQPQHF; CDR3 DNA: TGTGCCAGTAGTGCACCGGGACAGCCAAGGGGGAGCAATCAGCCCCAGCATTTT
V gene: TRBV7-9; CDR3 length: 14; D gene: -; clone size: many; J gene: TRBJ2-7; CDR3 protein: CASSLGGGPYEQYF; CDR3 DNA: TGTGCCAGCAGCTTAGGCGGCGGTCCCTACGAGCAGTACTTC
V gene: TRBV12-3/TRBV12-4; CDR3 length: 16; D gene: -; clone size: many; J gene: TRBJ1-1; CDR3 protein: CASSLVRVMVSTEAFF; CDR3 DNA: TGTGCCAGCAGTTTAGTTCGGGTTATGGTCAGCACTGAAGCTTTCTTT
V gene: TRBV6-1; CDR3 length: 14; D gene: -; clone size: -; J gene: TRBJ2-2; CDR3 protein: CASSQRQVTGELFF; CDR3 DNA: TGTGCCAGCAGTCAAAGACAGGTCACCGGGGAGCTGTTTTTT
V gene: TRBV7-9; CDR3 length: 20; D gene: -; clone size: many; J gene: TRBJ1-3; CDR3 protein: CASSTRQPGSQQNSGNTIYF; CDR3 DNA: TGTGCCAGCAGCACGAGACAGCCAGGAAGCCAACAAAACTCTGGAAACACCATATATTTT
V gene: TRBV6-1; CDR3 length: 14; D gene: TRBD1; clone size: -; J gene: TRBJ2-7; CDR3 protein: CASSEPAGGGEQYF; CDR3 DNA: TGTGCCAGCAGTGAACCCGCAGGGGGCGGAGAGCAGTACTTC
V gene: TRBV19; CDR3 length: 13; D gene: -; clone size: -; J gene: TRBJ1-1; CDR3 protein: CATRQVLNTEAFF; CDR3 DNA: TGTGCCACTCGACAGGTCCTGAACACTGAAGCTTTCTTT
V gene: TRBV2; CDR3 length: 15; D gene: -; clone size: -; J gene: TRBJ1-2; CDR3 protein: CASKLEGSRSYGYTF; CDR3 DNA: TGTGCCAGCAAGTTGGAGGGGTCCCGCTCCTATGGCTACACCTTC
V gene: TRBV6-5; CDR3 length: 17; D gene: -; clone size: few; J gene: TRBJ1-6; CDR3 protein: CASSYSSRGYNNSPLHF; CDR3 DNA: TGTGCCAGCAGTTACTCGAGTAGGGGATACAATAATTCACCCCTCCACTTT
V gene: TRBV7-2; CDR3 length: 16; D gene: TRBD2; clone size: -; J gene: TRBJ2-5; CDR3 protein: CASSHPSTSGRGTQYF; CDR3 DNA: TGTGCCAGCAGCCACCCATCGACTAGCGGGAGAGGGACCCAGTACTTC
V gene: TRBV29-1; CDR3 length: 13; D gene: -; clone size: -; J gene: TRBJ1-1; CDR3 protein: CSVVWTANTEAFF; CDR3 DNA: TGCAGCGTTGTGTGGACAGCCAACACTGAAGCTTTCTTT
V gene: TRBV6-2/TRBV6-3; CDR3 length: 16; D gene: TRBD2; clone size: -; J gene: TRBJ2-5; CDR3 protein: CASSYWLAGGRETQYF; CDR3 DNA: TGTGCCAGCAGTTACTGGCTAGCGGGAGGGCGAGAGACCCAGTACTTC
V gene: TRBV12-3/TRBV12-4; CDR3 length: 15; D gene: -; clone size: many; J gene: TRBJ1-1; CDR3 protein: CASSLEQGRSTEAFF; CDR3 DNA: TGTGCCAGCAGTTTAGAACAGGGTAGGAGCACTGAAGCTTTCTTT
V gene: TRBV4-2; CDR3 length: 17; D gene: -; clone size: many; J gene: TRBJ2-7; CDR3 protein: CASSQGAGGANSYEQYF; CDR3 DNA: TGTGCCAGCAGCCAAGGGGCGGGCGGGGCTAACTCCTACGAGCAGTACTTC
V gene: TRBV6-1; CDR3 length: 13; D gene: -; clone size: -; J gene: TRBJ1-1; CDR3 protein: CAISESANTEAFF; CDR3 DNA: TGTGCCATCAGTGAGTCAGCGAACACTGAAGCTTTCTTT
V gene: TRBV15; CDR3 length: 15; D gene: -; clone size: -; J gene: TRBJ2-7; CDR3 protein: CATSSPGEAAYEQYF; CDR3 DNA: TGTGCCACCAGCAGCCCGGGCGAGGCGGCATACGAGCAGTACTTC
V gene: TRBV7-2; CDR3 length: 13; D gene: -; clone size: many; J gene: TRBJ1-3; CDR3 protein: CASSLARDGTIYF; CDR3 DNA: TGTGCCAGCAGCTTAGCACGGGACGGCACCATATATTTT
V gene: TRBV28; CDR3 length: 15; D gene: TRBD2; clone size: -; J gene: TRBJ2-5; CDR3 protein: CASSSRTSGKETQYF; CDR3 DNA: TGTGCCAGCAGTTCACGGACTAGCGGGAAAGAGACCCAGTACTTC
V gene: TRBV11-2; CDR3 length: 15; D gene: -; clone size: many; J gene: TRBJ2-5; CDR3 protein: CASSLVGGWAETQYF; CDR3 DNA: TGTGCCAGCAGCTTAGTGGGGGGCTGGGCGGAGACCCAGTACTTC
V gene: TRBV6-1; CDR3 length: 13; D gene: TRBD1; clone size: -; J gene: TRBJ2-7; CDR3 protein: CASSRTGGGEQYF; CDR3 DNA: TGTGCCAGCAGTCGGACAGGGGGCGGAGAGCAGTACTTC
V gene: TRBV29-1; CDR3 length: 11; D gene: TRBD1; clone size: many; J gene: TRBJ1-1; CDR3 protein: CTTGVNTEAFF; CDR3 DNA: TGCACCACAGGGGTGAACACTGAAGCTTTCTTT
V gene: TRBV12-3/TRBV12-4; CDR3 length: 14; D gene: TRBD1; clone size: many; J gene: TRBJ1-1; CDR3 protein: CASRQGAKVAEAFF; CDR3 DNA: TGTGCCAGCAGACAGGGGGCGAAAGTAGCTGAAGCTTTCTTT
V gene: TRBV6-4; CDR3 length: 17; D gene: -; clone size: many; J gene: TRBJ2-6; CDR3 protein: CASSPPPGLSGANVLTF; CDR3 DNA: TGTGCCAGCAGTCCACCCCCAGGGCTCTCTGGGGCCAACGTCCTGACTTTC
V gene: TRBV29-1; CDR3 length: 13; D gene: -; clone size: many; J gene: TRBJ2-7; CDR3 protein: CSVDSGPEDEQYF; CDR3 DNA: TGCAGCGTTGACAGCGGGCCGGAGGACGAGCAGTACTTC
V gene: TRBV6-1; CDR3 length: 15; D gene: TRBD2; clone size: few; J gene: TRBJ2-5; CDR3 protein: CASSEVWGEGETQYF; CDR3 DNA: TGTGCCAGCAGTGAAGTGTGGGGGGAGGGAGAGACCCAGTACTTC
V gene: TRBV28; CDR3 length: 14; D gene: TRBD1; clone size: many; J gene: TRBJ1-5; CDR3 protein: CASSWDRENQPQHF; CDR3 DNA: TGTGCCAGCAGCTGGGACAGGGAAAATCAGCCCCAGCATTTT
V gene: TRBV12-3/TRBV12-4; CDR3 length: 15; D gene: TRBD1; clone size: many; J gene: TRBJ1-6; CDR3 protein: CASSAGQGAYSPLHF; CDR3 DNA: TGTGCCAGCAGTGCCGGTCAGGGGGCATACTCACCCCTCCACTTT
V gene: TRBV28; CDR3 length: 12; D gene: -; clone size: -; J gene: TRBJ1-5; CDR3 protein: CASSSRVQPQHF; CDR3 DNA: TGTGCCAGCAGTTCGAGGGTTCAGCCCCAGCATTTT
V gene: TRBV30; CDR3 length: 13; D gene: TRBD1; clone size: -; J gene: TRBJ1-1; CDR3 protein: CAWEKTGGTEAFF; CDR3 DNA: TGTGCCTGGGAAAAAACAGGGGGCACTGAAGCTTTCTTT
V gene: TRBV19; CDR3 length: 12; D gene: -; clone size: -; J gene: TRBJ1-5; CDR3 protein: CASRFYNQPQHF; CDR3 DNA: TGTGCCAGTAGGTTTTACAATCAGCCCCAGCATTTT
V gene: TRBV29-1; CDR3 length: 12; D gene: TRBD1; clone size: -; J gene: TRBJ1-2; CDR3 protein: CSVEQGAWGYTF; CDR3 DNA: TGCAGCGTTGAACAGGGGGCGTGGGGCTACACCTTC
V gene: TRBV19; CDR3 length: 12; D gene: -; clone size: many; J gene: TRBJ1-5; CDR3 protein: CASSISQKPQHF; CDR3 DNA: TGTGCCAGTAGTATAAGCCAAAAGCCCCAGCATTTT
V gene: TRBV11-2; CDR3 length: 20; D gene: -; clone size: many; J gene: TRBJ2-4; CDR3 protein: CASSAFLPAWGAVAKNIQYF; CDR3 DNA: TGTGCCAGCAGCGCCTTCCTGCCTGCCTGGGGGGCCGTAGCCAAAAACATTCAGTACTTC
V gene: TRBV24-1; CDR3 length: 11; D gene: -; clone size: many; J gene: TRBJ1-1; CDR3 protein: CATSDLVEAFF; CDR3 DNA: TGTGCCACCAGTGATTTGGTTGAAGCTTTCTTT
V gene: TRBV9; CDR3 length: 13; D gene: -; clone size: few; J gene: TRBJ1-2; CDR3 protein: CASSVAATAGYTF; CDR3 DNA: TGTGCCAGCAGCGTAGCTGCGACGGCTGGCTACACCTTC
V gene: TRBV5-1; CDR3 length: 16; D gene: -; clone size: -; J gene: TRBJ1-6; CDR3 protein: CASSPTARGGYSPLHF; CDR3 DNA: TGCGCCAGCAGCCCAACTGCTAGGGGTGGGTATTCACCCCTCCACTTT
V gene: TRBV20-1; CDR3 length: 15; D gene: TRBD1; clone size: -; J gene: TRBJ1-1; CDR3 protein: CSARVEDRARTEAFF; CDR3 DNA: TGCAGTGCTAGAGTTGAGGACAGGGCGAGGACTGAAGCTTTCTTT
V gene: TRBV7-6; CDR3 length: 18; D gene: TRBD2; clone size: -; J gene: TRBJ2-5; CDR3 protein: CASSLVGLAGGGVETQYF; CDR3 DNA: TGTGCCAGCAGCTTAGTTGGACTAGCGGGAGGTGGGGTGGAGACCCAGTACTTC
V gene: TRBV30; CDR3 length: 12; D gene: -; clone size: -; J gene: TRBJ1-3; CDR3 protein: CAWSDRGYTIYF; CDR3 DNA: TGTGCCTGGAGTGATCGGGGCTACACCATATATTTT
V gene: TRBV28; CDR3 length: 15; D gene: -; clone size: many; J gene: TRBJ2-2; CDR3 protein: CASSFRQIDTGELFF; CDR3 DNA: TGTGCCAGCAGTTTCAGACAGATAGACACCGGGGAGCTGTTTTTT
V gene: TRBV6-1; CDR3 length: 16; D gene: TRBD2; clone size: many; J gene: TRBJ2-2; CDR3 protein: CASSVLGSGRLGELFF; CDR3 DNA: TGTGCCAGCAGCGTGTTAGGTAGCGGGAGGTTGGGGGAGCTGTTTTTT
V gene: TRBV7-6; CDR3 length: 14; D gene: -; clone size: -; J gene: TRBJ1-2; CDR3 protein: CASSSLSSFYGYTF; CDR3 DNA: TGTGCCAGCAGCTCTCTTTCCTCCTTCTATGGCTACACCTTC